These 15 T cell receptor beta chains were sequenced from one sample in a study of human T cells and chemical hapten exposure. From the RACE reads, TCRdb called clonotypes with MiXCR, one entry per CDR3 protein. This sample has roughly 120,000 distinct CDR3 sequences, with about 14% found just once. Time point: pre-sensitization, week 0. The treatment denotes: therapeutic diphenylcyclopropenone sensitization with weekly scalp DPC. Sequenced material: whole blood, taken in connection with sensitization to the hapten diphenylcyclopropenone (DPC). Receptors originate from a woman aged 18-29 years with alopecia areata. Some clones in this sample may be carry-over from other donors' samples.

The sample holds a few counts of this clonotype. This sequence joins TRBV5-4 and TRBJ1-1, with D unclear. The CDR3 runs to 13 residues. Trimming cost V 4 bases and J 4 bases, with 11 bases left between them. Germline V gene data show CDR1 as SGHNT and CDR2 as YYREEE (reference sequence). The CDR3 spells CASSLDGSTEAFF. CDR3 sequence (DNA): TGTGCCAGCAGCCTGGACGGGAGCACTGAAGCTTTCTTT.

The chain combines TRBV7-9 with TRBJ2-5; D gene ambiguous. Germline assignment: CDR1 SEHNR and CDR2 FQNEAQ (reference sequence). Trimming removed 5 bases at V and 0 bases at J, with 4 bases between. CDR3 length: 12 amino acids. The CDR3 DNA sequence: TGTGCCAGCAGCCGACACCAAGAGACCCAGTACTTC. Protein sequence: CASSRHQETQYF.

The sample holds a few counts of this clonotype. J is TRBJ2-7 and V is TRBV4-3; D is perhaps TRBD1 (6 bases). In germline, CDR1 is LGHNA, CDR2 YSLEER. CDR3 length equals 13 residues. Between the trimmed V and J ends, which lost 8 bases and 2 bases, there was a span of 13 bases. The CDR3 sequence is CASGRAGAYEQYF. The CDR3 DNA reads as TGCGCCAGCGGCAGAGCAGGGGCCTACGAGCAGTACTTC.

The CDR3 sequence is CASSFLAGHLDTGELFF. CDR3 nucleotide sequence: TGTGCCAGCAGCTTCTTAGCGGGGCATCTCGACACCGGGGAGCTGTTTTTT. The chain has TRBV11-3 and TRBJ2-2; 8 bases fit TRBD2. Germline loops: CDR1 SGHNT, CDR2 YENEEA. The V and J ends lost 3 bases and 3 bases, in that order; junction bases with no gene match: 9. The CDR3 contains 17 residues.

This chain links TRBV20-1 with TRBJ2-7; 8 bases align to TRBD2. Germline V gene data show CDR1 as DFQATT and CDR2 as SNEGSKA (reference sequence). After removal of 1 base from V and 3 bases from J, the junction contained 8 bases not matched to a gene. CDR3 length equals 15 residues. The CDR3 DNA follows: TGCAGTGCTAGAGTCAATAGCGGGGATTACTACGAGCAGTACTTC. It codes for CSARVNSGDYYEQYF.

Only a few counts were recorded for this clonotype. The CDR3 loop is CASSFPGQPNQPQHF. CDR3 nucleotide sequence: TGTGCCAGTTCGTTTCCTGGACAGCCGAATCAGCCCCAGCATTTT. The rearrangement links TRBV19 to TRBJ1-5; maybe TRBD1 (6 bases). The CDR3 spans 15 residues. Trimming cost V 8 bases and J 4 bases, with 18 bases left between them. The V gene's germline CDR1 is LNHDA and CDR2 SQIVND (reference sequence).

This clonotype came up many times. The chain has TRBV6-5 and TRBJ1-2, with 8 bases that match TRBD1. Germline CDR1 is MNHEY and CDR2 is SVGAGI. The CDR3 sequence is 15 residues long. V trimming: 10 bases; J trimming: 3 bases; junction bases outside the gene matches: 13. This CDR3 reads CATQSEQGGDYGYTF. The CDR3 DNA reads TGTGCCACCCAGTCTGAACAGGGGGGGGACTATGGCTACACCTTC.

This clonotype occurred once. The gene calls are TRBV21-1 and TRBJ1-2. TRBV21-1 is marked as a pseudogene. The CDR3 runs to 12 residues. CDR3: CASSSSKGGYTF. The CDR3 DNA is TGTGCCAGCAGCAGCTCAAAGGGCGGCTACACCTTC.

This chain links TRBV7-3 with TRBJ2-3; 9 positions match TRBD2. Losses at the gene ends were 0 bases for V and 5 bases for J; bases not matched to a gene: 3. The germline CDR1 and CDR2 sequences are SGHTA and FQGTGA. CDR3 length equals 15 residues. The CDR3 protein is CASSLTTAGGDTQYF. In DNA form, the CDR3 reads TGTGCCAGCAGCTTAACCACAGCGGGGGGAGATACGCAGTATTTT. Variable domain in full (rest from reference TRBV7-3 and TRBJ2-3): GAGVSQTPSNKVTEKGKYVELRCDPISGHTALYWYRQSLGQGPEFLIYFQGTGAADDSGLPNDRFFAVRPEGSVSTLKIQRTERGDSAVYLCASSLTTAGGDTQYFGPGTRLTVL.

The chain uses TRBV6-6 and TRBJ2-7; no firm D call. V lost 5 bases, J lost 0 bases, and 17 bases lay in between. CDR3 length equals 16 residues. Germline assignment: CDR1 MNHNY and CDR2 SVGAGI (reference sequence). The DNA of the CDR3 is TGTGCCAGCAGTCACGAGATCCCAATAAGCTCCTACGAGCAGTACTTC. It encodes CASSHEIPISSYEQYF.

This clonotype was detected only a few times. V usage is TRBV7-2 and J usage is TRBJ1-2; 7 bases agree with TRBD1. With 2 bases clipped from V and 4 bases from J, the junction kept 7 bases outside the gene matches. The CDR3 is 15 amino acids. CDR1 is SGHTA and CDR2 is FQGNSA in the germline V gene. CDR3 sequence (DNA): TGTGCCAGCAGCTTACAGACAGGGAAAGTCTATGGCTACACCTTC. Protein: CASSLQTGKVYGYTF.

V gene TRBV4-1 combines with J gene TRBJ1-1, with D perhaps TRBD1 (5 bases). From germline, CDR1 is MGHRA and CDR2 YSYEKL. The CDR3 loop spans 14 amino acids. With 4 bases removed from V and 1 base from J, the gap between germline ends came to 10 bases. The CDR3 protein is CASSRITGNTEAFF. The CDR3 nucleotides are TGCGCCAGCAGCCGAATCACAGGGAACACTGAAGCTTTCTTT.

This clonotype showed up just a few times. The chain has TRBV29-1 and TRBJ1-1, with a weak D call TRBD1 (5 bases). V was trimmed by 6 bases and J by 1 base, leaving 12 bases between them. CDR3 size: 13 residues. Germline CDR1 is SQVTM and CDR2 is ANQGSEA. CDR3 region: CSVSGVPNTEAFF. In DNA form, the CDR3 reads TGCAGCGTGTCGGGGGTCCCGAACACTGAAGCTTTCTTT.

This clonotype was found a few times. The chain uses TRBV9 and TRBJ2-2; 8 bases fit TRBD2. Germline CDR1 SGDLS, CDR2 YYNGEE. The CDR3 has 16 amino acids. V lost 4 bases to trimming and J lost 4 bases; unmatched junction nucleotides: 9. CDR3 protein: CASSSPSGGSTGELFF. The CDR3 bases are TGTGCCAGCAGCTCCCCCTCGGGGGGGTCCACCGGGGAGCTGTTTTTT.

This clonotype turned up a few times. J is TRBJ2-7 and V is TRBV9; D might be TRBD2 (6 bases). From germline, CDR1 is SGDLS and CDR2 YYNGEE. V was shortened by 2 bases and J by 7 bases, with 13 bases between the two germline ends. The CDR3 has 13 residues. CDR3 in DNA: TGTGCCAGCAGCGTGAGGGGTGCGGGAGAGCAGTACTTC. It codes for CASSVRGAGEQYF. The full variable domain, its missing parts supplied by reference TRBV9 and TRBJ2-7, is DSGVTQTPKHLITATGQRVTLRCSPRSGDLSVYWYQQSLDQGLQFLIQYYNGEERAKGNILERFSAQQFPDLHSELNLSSLELGDSALYFCASSVRGAGEQYFGPGTRLTVT.